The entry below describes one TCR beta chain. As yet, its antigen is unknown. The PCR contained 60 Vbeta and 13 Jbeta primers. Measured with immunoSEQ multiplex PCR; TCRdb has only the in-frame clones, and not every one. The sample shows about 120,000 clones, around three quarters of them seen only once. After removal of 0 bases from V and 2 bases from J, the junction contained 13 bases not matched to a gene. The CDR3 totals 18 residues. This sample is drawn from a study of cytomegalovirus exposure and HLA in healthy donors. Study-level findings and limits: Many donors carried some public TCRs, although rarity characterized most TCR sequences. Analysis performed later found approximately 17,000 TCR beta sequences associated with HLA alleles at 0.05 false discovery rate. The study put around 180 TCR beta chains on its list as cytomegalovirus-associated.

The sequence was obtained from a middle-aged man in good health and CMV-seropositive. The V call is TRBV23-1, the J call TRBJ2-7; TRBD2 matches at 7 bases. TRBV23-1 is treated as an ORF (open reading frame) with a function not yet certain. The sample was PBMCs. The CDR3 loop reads CASSQSGRVNAPTYEQYF. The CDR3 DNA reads TGCGCCAGCAGTCAATCGGGGAGGGTAAATGCTCCCACCTACGAGCAGTACTTC.